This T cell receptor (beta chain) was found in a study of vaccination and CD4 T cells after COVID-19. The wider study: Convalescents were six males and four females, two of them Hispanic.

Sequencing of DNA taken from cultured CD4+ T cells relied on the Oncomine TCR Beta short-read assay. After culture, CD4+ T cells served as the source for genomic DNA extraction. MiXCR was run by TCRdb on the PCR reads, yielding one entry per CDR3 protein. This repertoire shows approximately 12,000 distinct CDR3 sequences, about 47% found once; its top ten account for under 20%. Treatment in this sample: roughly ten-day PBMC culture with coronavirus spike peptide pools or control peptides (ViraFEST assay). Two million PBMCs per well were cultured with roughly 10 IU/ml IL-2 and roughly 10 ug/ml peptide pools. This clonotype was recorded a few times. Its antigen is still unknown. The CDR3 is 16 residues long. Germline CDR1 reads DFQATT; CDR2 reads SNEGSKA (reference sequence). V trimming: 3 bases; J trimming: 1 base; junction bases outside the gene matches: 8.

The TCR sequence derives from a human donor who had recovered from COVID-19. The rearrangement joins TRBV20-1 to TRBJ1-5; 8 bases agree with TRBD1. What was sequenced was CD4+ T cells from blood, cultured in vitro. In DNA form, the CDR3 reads TGCAGTGCTAGTGTCAGGGGGCGACGGAGCAATCAGCCCCAGCATTTT. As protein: CSASVRGRRSNQPQHF.